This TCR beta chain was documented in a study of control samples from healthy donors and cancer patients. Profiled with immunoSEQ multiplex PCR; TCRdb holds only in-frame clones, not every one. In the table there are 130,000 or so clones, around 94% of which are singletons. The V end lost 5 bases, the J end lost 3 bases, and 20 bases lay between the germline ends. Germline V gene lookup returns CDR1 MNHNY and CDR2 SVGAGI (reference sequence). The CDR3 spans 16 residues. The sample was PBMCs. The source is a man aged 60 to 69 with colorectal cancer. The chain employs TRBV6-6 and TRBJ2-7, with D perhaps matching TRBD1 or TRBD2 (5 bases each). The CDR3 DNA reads TGTGCCAGCAGTCGAGACGGGGCTAACTTTAACTACGAGCAGTACTTC. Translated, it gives CASSRDGANFNYEQYF.